These T cell receptor beta chains were read from a single sample in a study of blood T cells in healthy people across ages. TCRdb re-analysed the 5' RACE reads in MiXCR, keeping a single row per CDR3 protein. The table lists about 800,000 distinct CDR3 sequences, 58% of them singletons. Sequencing was done on a sample of blood. The receptors derive from a man aged 25 to 40 in good health. Both conserved end residues are part of each CDR3. The D gene is left open where the match is weak. Not all rows give a size; the values are once, few, many and, for expanded clones, a class.

v_gene: TRBV7-2
abundance: NA
j_gene: TRBJ2-1
d_gene: NA
CDR3nt: TGTGCCAGCAGTCTAGGGGTGGTAGGGGCCAATGAGCAGTTCTTC
CDR3aa: CASSLGVVGANEQFF

v_gene: TRBV5-5
abundance: NA
j_gene: TRBJ2-3
d_gene: TRBD2
CDR3nt: TGTGCCAGCAGCTTGGGGCTAGCGGGGGCGGCAGATACGCAGTATTTT
CDR3aa: CASSLGLAGAADTQYF

v_gene: TRBV11-1
abundance: NA
j_gene: TRBJ2-4
d_gene: NA
CDR3nt: TGTGCCAGCAGCCCACCCACAGGTATGGTGCAGTACTTC
CDR3aa: CASSPPTGMVQYF

v_gene: TRBV20-1
abundance: NA
j_gene: TRBJ2-5
d_gene: NA
CDR3nt: TGCAGTGCTAGACGAACAAATTACAATGAGCAGTACTTC
CDR3aa: CSARRTNYNEQYF

v_gene: TRBV30
abundance: NA
j_gene: TRBJ2-7
d_gene: TRBD1
CDR3nt: TGTGCCTGGGCGGACAGGGGGCTGGGGGAGCAGTACTTC
CDR3aa: CAWADRGLGEQYF

v_gene: TRBV20-1
abundance: NA
j_gene: TRBJ2-1
d_gene: NA
CDR3nt: TGCAGTGCTAGAGATAAAACCGTGCTCTCGAATGAGCAGTTCTTC
CDR3aa: CSARDKTVLSNEQFF

v_gene: TRBV6-2/TRBV6-3
abundance: NA
j_gene: TRBJ2-7
d_gene: NA
CDR3nt: TGTGCCAGCAGTTACGGACAATTCTACGAGCAGTACTTC
CDR3aa: CASSYGQFYEQYF

v_gene: TRBV6-5
abundance: NA
j_gene: TRBJ1-2
d_gene: TRBD1
CDR3nt: TGTGCCAGCAGCAAGATACAGGGGATCTACAATGGCTACACCTTC
CDR3aa: CASSKIQGIYNGYTF

v_gene: TRBV4-1
abundance: few
j_gene: TRBJ2-7
d_gene: NA
CDR3nt: TGCGCCAGCAGCCAGGGACTCAGGGCCGAGCAGTACTTC
CDR3aa: CASSQGLRAEQYF

v_gene: TRBV6-6
abundance: NA
j_gene: TRBJ2-1
d_gene: TRBD2
CDR3nt: TGTGCCAGCCTCAAGCCCGAGCGGGACCCCAATGAGCAGTTCTTC
CDR3aa: CASLKPERDPNEQFF

v_gene: TRBV20-1
abundance: NA
j_gene: TRBJ1-2
d_gene: TRBD1
CDR3nt: TGCAGTGCTAACACAATTGACAGGGGTCATGGCTACACCTTC
CDR3aa: CSANTIDRGHGYTF

v_gene: TRBV28
abundance: NA
j_gene: TRBJ2-7
d_gene: TRBD1
CDR3nt: TGTGCCAGCAGCGAAACCGGGACAGGGGTCTACGAGCAGTACTTC
CDR3aa: CASSETGTGVYEQYF

v_gene: TRBV7-6
abundance: NA
j_gene: TRBJ2-5
d_gene: TRBD2
CDR3nt: TGTGCCAGCAGCGCGGCGGGCGGGAGGGCCTTGGAGACCCAGTACTTC
CDR3aa: CASSAAGGRALETQYF

v_gene: TRBV18
abundance: NA
j_gene: TRBJ2-6
d_gene: NA
CDR3nt: TGTGCCAGCTCAACGGAAGTCCAGGTCTCTGGGGCCAACGTCCTGACTTTC
CDR3aa: CASSTEVQVSGANVLTF

v_gene: TRBV29-1
abundance: NA
j_gene: TRBJ2-5
d_gene: TRBD1
CDR3nt: TGCAGCGTTACCCCCGGGACAGGCCAAGAGACCCAGTACTTC
CDR3aa: CSVTPGTGQETQYF

v_gene: TRBV18
abundance: NA
j_gene: TRBJ2-7
d_gene: NA
CDR3nt: TGTGCCAGCTCACTAAGTGCAGGGCACTACGAGCAGTACTTC
CDR3aa: CASSLSAGHYEQYF

v_gene: TRBV6-5
abundance: few
j_gene: TRBJ2-1
d_gene: NA
CDR3nt: TGTGCCAGCAGTTATGGAGGCACTTCGAATGAGCAGTTCTTC
CDR3aa: CASSYGGTSNEQFF

v_gene: TRBV7-6
abundance: NA
j_gene: TRBJ1-4
d_gene: TRBD1
CDR3nt: TGTGCCAGCAGCTTAGCAGGACAGGGCGCAACTAATGAAAAACTGTTTTTT
CDR3aa: CASSLAGQGATNEKLFF

v_gene: TRBV4-2
abundance: NA
j_gene: TRBJ2-2
d_gene: NA
CDR3nt: TGTGCCAGCAGCCAAGCTTACGGGGGAAGCACCGGGGAGCTGTTTTTT
CDR3aa: CASSQAYGGSTGELFF

v_gene: TRBV5-1
abundance: NA
j_gene: TRBJ2-2
d_gene: TRBD2
CDR3nt: TGCGCCAGCAGCTTGGTTGCGGGAGGGCCTGGCGGGGAGCTGTTTTTT
CDR3aa: CASSLVAGGPGGELFF

v_gene: TRBV11-1
abundance: NA
j_gene: TRBJ2-1
d_gene: TRBD2
CDR3nt: TGTGCCAGCAGCTCCCCATTTAGTAGCGGGAGGGCCCTGACAAGCTCCTACAATGAGCAGTTCTTC
CDR3aa: CASSSPFSSGRALTSSYNEQFF

v_gene: TRBV29-1
abundance: NA
j_gene: TRBJ2-5
d_gene: TRBD2
CDR3nt: TGCAGCGTTGGGGGGGCCCGACTAGCGGGGACTCAAGAGACCCAGTACTTC
CDR3aa: CSVGGARLAGTQETQYF

v_gene: TRBV20-1
abundance: few
j_gene: TRBJ2-1
d_gene: NA
CDR3nt: TGCAGTGCTAGACAGGTCGAGAGGGAGCAGTTCTTC
CDR3aa: CSARQVEREQFF

v_gene: TRBV20-1
abundance: NA
j_gene: TRBJ2-3
d_gene: NA
CDR3nt: TGCAGTGCCTTGGGGGAGGTCGGGACAGATACGCAGTATTTT
CDR3aa: CSALGEVGTDTQYF

v_gene: TRBV13
abundance: few
j_gene: TRBJ2-7
d_gene: NA
CDR3nt: TGTGCCAGCAGCGCCGCTAGGGGCTCCTACGAGCAGTACTTC
CDR3aa: CASSAARGSYEQYF

v_gene: TRBV6-4
abundance: few
j_gene: TRBJ2-7
d_gene: TRBD2
CDR3nt: TGTGCCAGCAGTGACGGGGGGGGATCCTACAATGAGCAGTACTTC
CDR3aa: CASSDGGGSYNEQYF

v_gene: TRBV3-1
abundance: NA
j_gene: TRBJ2-3
d_gene: TRBD1
CDR3nt: TGTGCCAGCAGCCACCGTCGGTGGGGACAGGGGACAGATACGCAGTATTTT
CDR3aa: CASSHRRWGQGTDTQYF

v_gene: TRBV3-1
abundance: NA
j_gene: TRBJ2-3
d_gene: NA
CDR3nt: TGTGCCAGCAGTTATCTGGGGGCTGAGGATACGCAGTATTTT
CDR3aa: CASSYLGAEDTQYF

v_gene: TRBV18
abundance: NA
j_gene: TRBJ2-3
d_gene: NA
CDR3nt: TGTGCCAGCTCACCAGAGGGACTCGCGTCGGCTACGCAGTATTTT
CDR3aa: CASSPEGLASATQYF

v_gene: TRBV3-1
abundance: NA
j_gene: TRBJ2-6
d_gene: TRBD2
CDR3nt: TGTGCCAGCAGCCAAGGATCTAGCGGGGGGCCGTTCTCTGGGGCCAACGTCCTGACTTTC
CDR3aa: CASSQGSSGGPFSGANVLTF

v_gene: TRBV9
abundance: NA
j_gene: TRBJ2-1
d_gene: NA
CDR3nt: TGTGCCAGCAGCCCTCCAGGGGGGGCTAGCTCCTACAATGAGCAGTTCTTC
CDR3aa: CASSPPGGASSYNEQFF

v_gene: TRBV20-1
abundance: NA
j_gene: TRBJ1-2
d_gene: TRBD1
CDR3nt: TGCAGTGCTAGGCAGGGGGCGTATGGTGGCTACACCTTC
CDR3aa: CSARQGAYGGYTF

v_gene: TRBV11-2
abundance: NA
j_gene: TRBJ2-4
d_gene: NA
CDR3nt: TGTGCCAGCAGCCCCCTTCCTCTCAAAAACATTCAGTACTTC
CDR3aa: CASSPLPLKNIQYF

v_gene: TRBV5-1
abundance: many
j_gene: TRBJ2-1
d_gene: TRBD2
CDR3nt: TGCGCCAGCAGCTTGGATAGCGGGACCTACAATGAGCAGTTCTTC
CDR3aa: CASSLDSGTYNEQFF

v_gene: TRBV20-1
abundance: NA
j_gene: TRBJ1-4
d_gene: NA
CDR3nt: TGCAGTGCCTACCCGACAGGACTAATTGAAAAACTGTTTTTT
CDR3aa: CSAYPTGLIEKLFF

v_gene: TRBV6-5
abundance: NA
j_gene: TRBJ2-5
d_gene: TRBD1
CDR3nt: TGTGCCAGCAGTTACTCGAACTTACTCGCCCCCGGGGCAGGGGGAGAGACCCAGTACTTC
CDR3aa: CASSYSNLLAPGAGGETQYF

v_gene: TRBV6-1
abundance: once
j_gene: TRBJ2-2
d_gene: TRBD1
CDR3nt: TGTGCCATCCCACGGGACAGGAGATTTGGGGAGCTGTTTTTT
CDR3aa: CAIPRDRRFGELFF

v_gene: TRBV18
abundance: NA
j_gene: TRBJ2-3
d_gene: TRBD2
CDR3nt: TGTGCCAGCTCCCGTCTACTAGCGAAGACAGGCACAGATACGCAGTATTTT
CDR3aa: CASSRLLAKTGTDTQYF

v_gene: TRBV6-6
abundance: NA
j_gene: TRBJ2-7
d_gene: TRBD1
CDR3nt: TGTGCCAGCAGCTTCGGGACAGATAGAAGCCGGTGGCAGTACTTC
CDR3aa: CASSFGTDRSRWQYF

v_gene: TRBV7-9
abundance: NA
j_gene: TRBJ1-1
d_gene: NA
CDR3nt: TGTGCCAGCAGCTTCAGCGAGACAGACGAAGCTTTCTTT
CDR3aa: CASSFSETDEAFF

v_gene: TRBV20-1
abundance: NA
j_gene: TRBJ1-2
d_gene: NA
CDR3nt: TGCAGTGCTAGAGAGAGCACCGGGGGCGGCTACACCTTC
CDR3aa: CSARESTGGGYTF

v_gene: TRBV27
abundance: NA
j_gene: TRBJ2-7
d_gene: NA
CDR3nt: TGTGCCAGCAGGGGGGCAGGGCTCACCGAGCAGTACTTC
CDR3aa: CASRGAGLTEQYF

v_gene: TRBV6-5
abundance: NA
j_gene: TRBJ1-1
d_gene: NA
CDR3nt: TGTGCCAGCAGTTACCCTAACATGGGTGTTACTGAAGCTTTCTTT
CDR3aa: CASSYPNMGVTEAFF

v_gene: TRBV20-1
abundance: few
j_gene: TRBJ2-7
d_gene: TRBD2
CDR3nt: TGCAGTGCTAGCCGGGGGGGCCCCTACGAGCAGTACTTC
CDR3aa: CSASRGGPYEQYF

v_gene: TRBV13
abundance: few
j_gene: TRBJ2-5
d_gene: TRBD2
CDR3nt: TGTGCCAGCAGCTTAAGGGGGACTAGCGGGAGGGAAGAGACCCAGTACTTC
CDR3aa: CASSLRGTSGREETQYF

v_gene: TRBV7-9
abundance: many
j_gene: TRBJ1-3
d_gene: TRBD1
CDR3nt: TGTGCCAGCAGCTTAACGCCGGGACAGGTCTCTGGAAACACCATATATTTT
CDR3aa: CASSLTPGQVSGNTIYF

v_gene: TRBV7-9
abundance: NA
j_gene: TRBJ1-2
d_gene: TRBD1
CDR3nt: TGTGCCAGCAGCCCCTCCAGGACAGGGAACTATGGCTACACCTTC
CDR3aa: CASSPSRTGNYGYTF

v_gene: TRBV29-1
abundance: few
j_gene: TRBJ1-2
d_gene: NA
CDR3nt: TGCAGCGTTTCGGTGATATCCGGTGGCTACACCTTC
CDR3aa: CSVSVISGGYTF